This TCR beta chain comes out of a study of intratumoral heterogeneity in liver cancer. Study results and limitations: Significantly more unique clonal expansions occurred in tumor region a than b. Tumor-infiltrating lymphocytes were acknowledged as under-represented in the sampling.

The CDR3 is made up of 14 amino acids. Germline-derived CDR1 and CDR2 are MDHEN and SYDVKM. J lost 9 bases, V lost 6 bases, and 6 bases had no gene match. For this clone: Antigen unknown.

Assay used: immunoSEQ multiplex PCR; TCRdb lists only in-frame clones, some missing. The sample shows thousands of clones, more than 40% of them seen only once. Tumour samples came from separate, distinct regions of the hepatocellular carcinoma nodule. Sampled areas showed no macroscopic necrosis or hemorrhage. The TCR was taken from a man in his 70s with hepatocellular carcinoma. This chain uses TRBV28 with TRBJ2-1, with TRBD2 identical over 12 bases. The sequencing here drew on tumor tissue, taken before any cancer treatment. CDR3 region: CASSPSGGGSEQFF. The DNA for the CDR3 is TGTGCCAGCAGCCCTAGCGGGGGGGGCAGTGAGCAGTTCTTC.